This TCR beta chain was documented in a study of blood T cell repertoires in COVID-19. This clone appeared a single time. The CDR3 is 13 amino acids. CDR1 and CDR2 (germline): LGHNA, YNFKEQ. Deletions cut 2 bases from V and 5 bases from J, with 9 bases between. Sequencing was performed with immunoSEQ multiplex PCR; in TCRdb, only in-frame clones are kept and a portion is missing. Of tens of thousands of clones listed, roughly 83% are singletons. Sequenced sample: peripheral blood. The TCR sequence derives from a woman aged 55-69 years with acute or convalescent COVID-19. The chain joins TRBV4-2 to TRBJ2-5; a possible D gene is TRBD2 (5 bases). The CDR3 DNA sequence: TGTGCCAGCAGCCAAAGAAGAGGGGAGACCCAGTACTTC. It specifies CASSQRRGETQYF.